One sample yielded the 30 T cell receptor beta chains listed below, sequenced in a study of T cells in localized non-small cell lung cancer. Assay: immunoSEQ multiplex PCR; the TCRdb copy retains only in-frame clones and omits some. The sample contains tens of thousands of clones, around 82% of which appear only once. This specimen consisted of PBMCs, obtained before any cancer treatment. The origin of the receptors is a man aged 40-75 years with stage II lung adenocarcinoma.

The J gene is TRBJ1-4, the V gene TRBV30; no firm D call. The ends were cut back, 4 bases at V and 3 bases at J, with 9 bases in the middle. Germline V gene lookup returns CDR1 GTSNPN and CDR2 SVGIG (reference sequence). The CDR3 is 13 amino acids. The CDR3 sequence: CAWTLGSNEKLFF. CDR3 nucleotide sequence: TGTGCCTGGACCTTGGGATCTAATGAAAAACTGTTTTTT.

This chain uses TRBV9 with TRBJ1-1, with D unresolved. The CDR3 runs 13 residues. Germline V gene sequence: CDR1 SGDLS, CDR2 YYNGEE. V lost 4 bases and J 2 bases, leaving 9 bases between the germline ends. CDR3 loop: CASSNLGNTEAFF. DNA of the CDR3: TGTGCCAGCAGCAACCTGGGCAACACTGAAGCTTTCTTT.

The chain carries TRBV18 and TRBJ2-1, with D possibly being TRBD2 (7 bases). The V end was cut by 0 bases, the J end by 12 bases, with 9 bases between. The CDR3 sequence is 12 residues long. Looked up from germline, CDR1 is KGHSH and CDR2 is LQKENI. CDR3 DNA: TGTGCCAGCTCACCACCGGCGGGGGCGCAGTTCTTC. Amino acid sequence: CASSPPAGAQFF.

V gene TRBV10-3 combines with J gene TRBJ2-3; D is ambiguous. The CDR3 loop spans 15 amino acids. Trimming removed 2 bases at V and 2 bases at J, with 11 bases between. The V gene's germline CDR1 is ENHRY and CDR2 SYGVKD. Here the CDR3 reads CAISEPFTATDTQYF. CDR3 sequence (DNA): TGTGCCATCAGTGAGCCCTTTACGGCCACAGATACGCAGTATTTT.

The chain employs TRBV2 and TRBJ2-1, with D possibly being TRBD1 (5 bases). The CDR3 has 11 residues. Germline V gives CDR1 SNHLY, CDR2 FYNNEI. V lost 7 bases, J lost 7 bases, and 8 bases lay in between. The CDR3 DNA is TGTGCCAGCATGACAGCTAATGAGCAGTTCTTC. This translates into CASMTANEQFF.

V is TRBV2 and J is TRBJ2-3; D is perhaps TRBD1 or TRBD2 (6 bases each). CDR3 size: 15 residues. With 7 bases removed from V and 1 base from J, the gap between germline ends came to 15 bases. Germline V gene data show CDR1 as SNHLY and CDR2 as FYNNEI. The CDR3 DNA reads TGTGCCAGCAAAGTTAGGGGGGCAGGCACAGATACGCAGTATTTT. Its translation is CASKVRGAGTDTQYF. Drawing the rest from reference TRBV2 and TRBJ2-3, the complete variable domain is EPEVTQTPSHQVTQMGQEVILRCVPISNHLYFYWYRQILGQKVEFLVSFYNNEISEKSEIFDDQFSVERPDGSNFTLKIRSTKLEDSAMYFCASKVRGAGTDTQYFGPGTRLTVL.

This sequence joins TRBV6-6 and TRBJ2-3, with unresolved D. This CDR3 is 13 amino acids long. Per the germline V gene, CDR1 is MNHNY and CDR2 is SVGAGI (reference sequence). Deletions cut 2 bases from V and 9 bases from J, with 12 bases between. The CDR3 spells CASSYSVELTQYF. The CDR3 DNA sequence: TGTGCCAGCAGTTACAGCGTGGAGTTAACGCAGTATTTT.

Only a few counts were recorded for this clone. This rearrangement joins TRBV6-1 to TRBJ2-2; 7 nucleotides agree with TRBD2. This CDR3 is 15 amino acids long. The V and J ends lost 6 bases and 1 base, in that order; junction bases with no gene match: 5. Germline V CDR1 and CDR2: MNHNS, SASEGT. The CDR3 is CASSRLAGNTGELFF. DNA for the CDR3: TGTGCCAGCAGCAGACTAGCTGGGAACACCGGGGAGCTGTTTTTT.

The rearrangement joins TRBV7-3 to TRBJ2-7; D perhaps matches TRBD2 (5 bases). Germline CDR1 is SGHTA and CDR2 is FQGTGA. The CDR3 runs 16 residues. The germline V and J ends were trimmed by 5 bases and 3 bases, with 20 bases remaining between them. CDR3 protein: CASSVHGEYGVYEQYF. CDR3 nucleotides: TGTGCCAGCAGCGTCCACGGGGAGTATGGTGTCTACGAGCAGTACTTC.

The chain has TRBV2 and TRBJ2-2; D call uncertain. The CDR3 length is 14 residues. In germline, CDR1 is SNHLY, CDR2 FYNNEI. This chain's CDR3 is CSSRRLTNTGELFF. For the CDR3, the DNA is TGTTCCTCACGCCGACTCACGAACACCGGGGAGCTGTTTTTT.

The chain combines TRBV15 with TRBJ1-5; D not certain. V lost 0 bases and J 2 bases, leaving 17 bases between the germline ends. This CDR3 contains 18 residues. In germline, CDR1 is LNHNV, CDR2 YYDKDF (reference sequence). The CDR3 is CATSRDTTGLGGNQPQHF. The CDR3 coding sequence is TGTGCCACCAGCAGAGATACGACGGGGTTAGGAGGCAATCAGCCCCAGCATTTT.

This clone appeared once. The chain joins TRBV27 to TRBJ2-7; unclear D gene. The germline V gene has CDR1 MNHEY and CDR2 SMNVEV (reference sequence). The CDR3 covers 14 residues. V was trimmed by 3 bases and J by 1 base, leaving 10 bases between them. The CDR3 protein is CASSFRAASYEQYF. The CDR3 DNA follows: TGTGCCAGCAGTTTTCGGGCGGCGTCCTACGAGCAGTACTTC.

The CDR3 sequence: CASSLDVGLYGYTF. CDR3 nucleotides: TGCGCCAGCAGCTTGGATGTGGGGCTCTATGGCTACACCTTC. The rearrangement uses TRBV5-1 and TRBJ1-2; the D gene is possibly TRBD1 (5 bases). The V gene's germline CDR1 is SGHRS and CDR2 YFSETQ. V was clipped by 0 bases and J by 4 bases, with 10 bases between them. This CDR3 has 14 residues.

This chain links TRBV10-3 with TRBJ2-1; no definite D call. V lost 2 bases and J 4 bases, leaving 15 bases between the germline ends. Germline assignment: CDR1 ENHRY and CDR2 SYGVKD. CDR3 length: 16 residues. The CDR3 nucleotides are TGTGCCATCAGTGAGGCAACATTTTGGGGTTACAATGAGCAGTTCTTC. This encodes CAISEATFWGYNEQFF.

The chain carries TRBV19 and TRBJ2-1; 9 bases line up with TRBD2. Losses at the gene ends were 7 bases for V and 7 bases for J; bases not matched to a gene: 8. Germline values: CDR1 LNHDA, CDR2 SQIVND (reference sequence). CDR3 length: 14 amino acids. The CDR3 loop reads CASTAAGGRNEQFF. In DNA, the CDR3 is TGTGCCAGTACCGCAGCGGGGGGCCGGAATGAGCAGTTCTTC.

The gene calls are TRBV6-5 and TRBJ2-3, with TRBD2 as a possible D gene (6 bases). Germline values: CDR1 MNHEY, CDR2 SVGAGI. The V gene lost 6 bases and the J gene lost 2 bases, with 15 bases spanning the gap. The length of the CDR3 is 15 residues. The CDR3 DNA is TGTGCCAGCAGAGAGGGACTGCACAACACAGATACGCAGTATTTT. Its translation: CASREGLHNTDTQYF.

J is TRBJ2-5 and V is TRBV14; D gene uncertain. Germline values: CDR1 SGHDN, CDR2 FVKESK. The CDR3 is made up of 13 amino acids. V was pared by 1 base and J by 5 bases, with 8 bases between. The CDR3 DNA reads as TGTGCCAGCAGCCAAGCACGGTGGGAGACCCAGTACTTC. Translating it yields CASSQARWETQYF.

V is TRBV19 and J is TRBJ2-1; D gene ambiguous. This CDR3 has 17 amino acids. Germline V gene sequence: CDR1 LNHDA, CDR2 SQIVND (reference sequence). V lost 2 bases, J lost 3 bases, and 17 bases lay in between. The CDR3 loop reads CASSILESGADYNEQFF. DNA of the CDR3: TGTGCCAGTAGTATACTTGAATCCGGAGCCGACTACAATGAGCAGTTCTTC. Supplemented by reference TRBV19 and TRBJ2-1, the full variable domain reads DGGITQSPKYLFRKEGQNVTLSCEQNLNHDAMYWYRQDPGQGLRLIYYSQIVNDFQKGDIAEGYSVSREKKESFPLTVTSAQKNPTAFYLCASSILESGADYNEQFFGPGTRLTVL.

The rearrangement uses TRBV30 and TRBJ1-1; 7 bases are shared with TRBD1. The CDR3 covers 13 residues. The germline CDR1 and CDR2 sequences are GTSNPN and SVGIG (reference sequence). With V trimmed by 5 bases and J by 5 bases, 8 bases remained unmatched. The CDR3 coding sequence is TGTGCCTGGGGCTCAGGGGGTGGTACTGAAGCTTTCTTT. Translated, it gives CAWGSGGGTEAFF.

The chain is built from TRBV19 and TRBJ1-1; D not resolved. Between the trimmed V and J ends, which lost 2 bases and 6 bases, there was a span of 10 bases. The CDR3 extends over 13 amino acids. CDR1 and CDR2 (germline): LNHDA, SQIVND (reference sequence). CDR3 amino acids: CASSIISGPEAFF. The CDR3 bases are TGTGCCAGTAGTATAATAAGTGGCCCTGAAGCTTTCTTT. The full variable domain, rest sourced from reference TRBV19 and TRBJ1-1, is DGGITQSPKYLFRKEGQNVTLSCEQNLNHDAMYWYRQDPGQGLRLIYYSQIVNDFQKGDIAEGYSVSREKKESFPLTVTSAQKNPTAFYLCASSIISGPEAFFGQGTRLTVV.

V is TRBV7-9 and J is TRBJ2-3; D is unresolved. Trimming pared 1 base from V and 4 bases from J, leaving 3 bases between. The CDR3 runs to 12 residues. Per germline, CDR1 SEHNR and CDR2 FQNEAQ (reference sequence). The CDR3 DNA reads as TGTGCCAGCAGCTTAGGCGCAGATACGCAGTATTTT. This encodes CASSLGADTQYF.

This chain connects TRBV6-5 to TRBJ1-1, with 9 nucleotides matching TRBD1. The ends lost 3 bases at V and 2 bases at J; junction bases unmatched: 4. The CDR3 has 15 amino acids. Germline lookup yields CDR1 MNHEY and CDR2 SVGAGI. The CDR3, as DNA: TGTGCCAGCAGTTATTCGGACAGGGGAAACACTGAAGCTTTCTTT. This encodes CASSYSDRGNTEAFF.

The rearrangement links TRBV5-6 to TRBJ2-2, with 12 nucleotides matching TRBD2. The germline V gene encodes CDR1 SGHDT and CDR2 YYEEEE. With V trimmed by 0 bases and J by 3 bases, 0 bases remained unmatched. CDR3 length equals 16 residues. The CDR3 reads CASSLGTSGDTGELFF. CDR3 bases: TGTGCCAGCAGCTTGGGGACTAGCGGGGACACCGGGGAGCTGTTTTTT.

The V gene is TRBV7-3, the J gene TRBJ2-5, with TRBD2 identical over 14 bases. Trimming took 3 bases from V and 4 from J; bases not matched to a gene: 10. There are 18 residues in the CDR3. Germline loops: CDR1 SGHTA, CDR2 FQGTGA. Here the CDR3 reads CASSFRPGLAGEGETQYF. The CDR3 DNA is TGTGCCAGCAGCTTCAGGCCGGGACTAGCGGGAGAAGGAGAGACCCAGTACTTC. Using reference TRBV7-3 and TRBJ2-5 for the parts outside the CDR3, the full variable domain is GAGVSQTPSNKVTEKGKYVELRCDPISGHTALYWYRQSLGQGPEFLIYFQGTGAADDSGLPNDRFFAVRPEGSVSTLKIQRTERGDSAVYLCASSFRPGLAGEGETQYFGPGTRLLVL.

This clone was seen more than once but under ten times. V and J are TRBV11-2 and TRBJ1-1; 11 bases agree with TRBD1. This CDR3 is built from 16 residues. The ends lost 4 bases at V and 5 bases at J; junction bases unmatched: 9. In germline, CDR1 is SGHAT, CDR2 FQNNGV. CDR3 DNA: TGTGCCAGCAGCTCGTTTTTTGGGGACAGGGGGACTGAAGCTTTCTTT. Translating it yields CASSSFFGDRGTEAFF.

The chain combines TRBV14 with TRBJ2-3, with D perhaps being TRBD1 or TRBD2 (5 bases each). This CDR3 comprises 14 residues. With 8 bases removed from V and 1 base from J, the gap between germline ends came to 13 bases. Germline V gene data show CDR1 as SGHDN and CDR2 as FVKESK. Here the CDR3 reads CASELGDGTDTQYF. CDR3 nucleotide sequence: TGTGCCAGCGAACTTGGGGACGGCACAGATACGCAGTATTTT.

Here the CDR3 reads CAISKGGANQPQHF. The CDR3 bases are TGTGCCATCAGCAAAGGGGGCGCGAATCAGCCCCAGCATTTT. The chain uses TRBV10-3 and TRBJ1-5, with 7 bases identical to TRBD1. This CDR3 has 14 amino acids. CDR1 ENHRY and CDR2 SYGVKD come from the germline V gene. Trimming cost V 6 bases and J 4 bases; bases outside gene matches: 6.

The chain couples TRBV10-2 to TRBJ1-2, with D unresolved. CDR1 is WSHSY, CDR2 SAAADI, per germline. The V end was cut by 3 bases, the J end by 1 base, with 6 bases between. The CDR3 is 13 amino acids. The CDR3 DNA is TGCGCCAGCAGTGAAAGTTTTAACTATGGCTACACCTTC. Translated: CASSESFNYGYTF.

This chain links TRBV10-3 with TRBJ2-2; tentatively, D is TRBD2 (6 bases). CDR3 size: 16 residues. With 5 bases removed from V and 2 bases from J, the gap between germline ends came to 15 bases. CDR1 and CDR2 (germline): ENHRY, SYGVKD. The CDR3 DNA reads TGTGCCATCAGTATCTTTACCGGGACTAACACCGGGGAGCTGTTTTTT. Amino acids: CAISIFTGTNTGELFF.

The sample holds a few counts of this clone. CDR3 sequence: CASTPFQAPSTDTQYF. In DNA form, the CDR3 reads TGTGCCAGTACTCCCTTTCAGGCGCCCAGCACAGATACGCAGTATTTT. The chain has TRBV19 and TRBJ2-3; D remains unclear. V was clipped by 7 bases and J by 0 bases, with 17 bases between them. The CDR3 covers 16 residues. Germline assignment: CDR1 LNHDA and CDR2 SQIVND (reference sequence). Supplemented by reference TRBV19 and TRBJ2-3, the full variable domain reads DGGITQSPKYLFRKEGQNVTLSCEQNLNHDAMYWYRQDPGQGLRLIYYSQIVNDFQKGDIAEGYSVSREKKESFPLTVTSAQKNPTAFYLCASTPFQAPSTDTQYFGPGTRLTVL.